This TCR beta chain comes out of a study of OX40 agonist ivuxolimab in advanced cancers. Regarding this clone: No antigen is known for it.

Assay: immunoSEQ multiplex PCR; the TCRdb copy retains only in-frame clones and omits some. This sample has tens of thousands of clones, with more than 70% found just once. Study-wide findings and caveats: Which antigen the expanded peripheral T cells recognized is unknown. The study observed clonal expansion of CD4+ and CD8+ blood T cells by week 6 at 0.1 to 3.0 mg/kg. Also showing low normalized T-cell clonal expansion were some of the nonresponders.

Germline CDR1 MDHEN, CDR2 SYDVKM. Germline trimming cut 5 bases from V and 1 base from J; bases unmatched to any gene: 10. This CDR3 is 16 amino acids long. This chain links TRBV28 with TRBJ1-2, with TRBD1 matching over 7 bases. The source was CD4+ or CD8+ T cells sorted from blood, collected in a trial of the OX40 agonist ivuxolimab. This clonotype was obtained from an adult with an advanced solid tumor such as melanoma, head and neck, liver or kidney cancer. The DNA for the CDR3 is TGTGCCAGCAGTGGGCCAGGGGGTTATATTAACTATGGCTACACCTTC. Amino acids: CASSGPGGYINYGYTF.